This record looks at one TCR beta chain sequence and its context. Original handling: Estimation of nucleated cell counts relied on the amplification of reference gene primers. Repertoires were generated with immunoSEQ multiplex PCR, while TCRdb's copy carries only in-frame clones and drops some. V, J and clone size are taken as reported in that table, and D and trimming were inferred from the DNA itself. The sample yields more than 150,000 clones, roughly nine tenths seen once. The sample is drawn from a study of blood T cell repertoires in COVID-19. Study at large: Collection of acute and convalescent COVID-19 samples took place in the United States, Italy and Spain. T cells, B-cell-depleted T cells, or PBMCs provided the cDNA or gDNA that served as material.

V was cut by 5 bases and J by 4 bases, with 17 bases left in between. Germline V gene sequence: CDR1 MNHEY, CDR2 SVGEGT. This CDR3 is 15 amino acids long. The source material was peripheral blood. V and J are TRBV6-2 or TRBV6-3 and TRBJ1-1, with D possibly matching TRBD1 (6 bases). The sequence came from a man between 65 and 85 years old with active or convalescent COVID-19. The CDR3 is CASSATGWSGTEAFF. CDR3 sequence (DNA): TGTGCCAGCAGTGCAACAGGGTGGAGTGGCACTGAAGCTTTCTTT.